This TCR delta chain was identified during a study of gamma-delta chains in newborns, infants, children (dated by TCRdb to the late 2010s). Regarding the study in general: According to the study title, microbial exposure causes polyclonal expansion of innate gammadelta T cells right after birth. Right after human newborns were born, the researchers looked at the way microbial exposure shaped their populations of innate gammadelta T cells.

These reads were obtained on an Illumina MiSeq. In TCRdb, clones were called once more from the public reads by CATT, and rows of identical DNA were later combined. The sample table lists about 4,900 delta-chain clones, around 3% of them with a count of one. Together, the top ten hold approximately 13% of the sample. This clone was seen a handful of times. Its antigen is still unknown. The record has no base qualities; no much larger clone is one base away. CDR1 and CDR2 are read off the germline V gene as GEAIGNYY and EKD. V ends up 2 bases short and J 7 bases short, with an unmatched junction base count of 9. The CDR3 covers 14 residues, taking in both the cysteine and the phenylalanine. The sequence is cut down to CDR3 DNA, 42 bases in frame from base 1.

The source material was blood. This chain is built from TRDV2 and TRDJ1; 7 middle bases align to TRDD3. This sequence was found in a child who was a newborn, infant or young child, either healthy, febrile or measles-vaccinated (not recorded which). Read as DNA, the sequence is TGTGCCTGTGACAAACTTGGGGATAAGCGTAAACTCATCTTT. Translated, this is CACDKLGDKRKLIF.